The rows below give T cell receptor beta chains drawn from one sample of a study of CXCR3-negative and CXCR3-positive naive CD8 T cells. One entry per CDR3 protein, without DNA, is what TCRdb gives after re-calling the 5' RACE reads. This repertoire includes some 22,000 distinct CDR3 sequences. The specimen was memory CD8+ T cells from blood. The receptors here all came from a human donor in good health. Some clones in this sample may be carry-over from other donors' samples. The CDR3 runs from the conserved cysteine through the conserved F or W.

j_gene	v_gene	CDR3aa
TRBJ2-5	TRBV27	CASSLYAQGAGETQYF
TRBJ1-5	TRBV28	CASSLGQPQHF
TRBJ2-2	TRBV2	CASSYASQGPNTGELFF
TRBJ2-1	TRBV30	CAWTHSILWREGSSYNEQFF
TRBJ2-2	TRBV20-1	CSAPRLAKRTGELFF
TRBJ2-6	TRBV7-9	CFAGQTSGANVLTF
TRBJ1-1	TRBV5-1	CASSLLTGGDTEAFF
TRBJ2-1	TRBV6-2/TRBV6-3	CASSYRRTDEQFF
TRBJ2-2	TRBV29-1	CSADAGGTGELFF
TRBJ2-7	TRBV4-3	CASSQDPGAQYEQYF
TRBJ2-7	TRBV28	CASSLGQGGGYEQYF
TRBJ2-7	TRBV15	CATSRSISGSDSYEQYF
TRBJ1-3	TRBV7-2	CASSAVSGNTIYF
TRBJ2-1	TRBV6-5	CASSYGGGVYNEQFF
TRBJ2-2	TRBV7-9	CASSGHDGTGGSLIITGELFF
TRBJ2-7	TRBV7-2	CASSFTRRGGTFYEQYF
TRBJ1-2	TRBV13	CASSINEGGTNYGYTF
TRBJ2-7	TRBV7-9	CASSSLLGRGYEQYF
TRBJ2-7	TRBV20-1	CSASGTESYEQYF
TRBJ2-1	TRBV7-9	CASSFSLGTYNEQFF
TRBJ1-2	TRBV20-1	CSATRKLTGGAYYGYTF
TRBJ2-7	TRBV27	CASSLQGVYEQYF
TRBJ2-1	TRBV27	CASSAAWQGSYNEQFF
TRBJ2-5	TRBV7-2	CASSLWTEETQYF